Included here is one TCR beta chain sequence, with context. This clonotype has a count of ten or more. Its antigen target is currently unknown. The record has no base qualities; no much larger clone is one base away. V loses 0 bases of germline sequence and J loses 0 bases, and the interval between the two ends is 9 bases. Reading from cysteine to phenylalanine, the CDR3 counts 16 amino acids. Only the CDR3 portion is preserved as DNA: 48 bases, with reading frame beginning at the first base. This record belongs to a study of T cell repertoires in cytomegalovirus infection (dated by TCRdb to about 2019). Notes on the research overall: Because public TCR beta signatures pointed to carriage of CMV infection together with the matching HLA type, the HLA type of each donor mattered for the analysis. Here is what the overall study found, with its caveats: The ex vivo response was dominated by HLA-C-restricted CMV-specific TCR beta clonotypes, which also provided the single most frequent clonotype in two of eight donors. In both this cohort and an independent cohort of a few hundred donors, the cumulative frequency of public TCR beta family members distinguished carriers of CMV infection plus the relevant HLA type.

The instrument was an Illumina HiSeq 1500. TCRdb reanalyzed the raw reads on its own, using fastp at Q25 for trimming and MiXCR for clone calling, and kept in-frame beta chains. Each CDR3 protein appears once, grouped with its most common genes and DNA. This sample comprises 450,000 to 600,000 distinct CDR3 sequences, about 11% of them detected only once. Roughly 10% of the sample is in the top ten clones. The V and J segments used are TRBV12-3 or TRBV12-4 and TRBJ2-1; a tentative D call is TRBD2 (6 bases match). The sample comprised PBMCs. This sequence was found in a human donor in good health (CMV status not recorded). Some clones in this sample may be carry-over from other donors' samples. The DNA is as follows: TGTGCCAGCAGTTTAGCCAGCGGGTTCTCCTACAATGAGCAGTTCTTC. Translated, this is CASSLASGFSYNEQFF.